This entry describes one TCR beta chain. Germline values: CDR1 MNHEY, CDR2 SMNVEV (reference sequence). The CDR3 runs 17 residues. V was trimmed by 3 bases and J by 0 bases, leaving 16 bases between them. The data are from a study of OX40 agonist ivuxolimab in advanced cancers. The assay was immunoSEQ multiplex PCR, and TCRdb's table has in-frame clones only and misses some. This sample has some 70,000 clones, with under 85% found just once. This TCR was sampled from an adult with an advanced solid tumor such as melanoma, head and neck, liver or kidney cancer. V usage is TRBV27 and J usage is TRBJ2-3; unclear D gene. The input for sequencing was CD4+ or CD8+ T cells sorted from blood, taken in a trial of the OX40 agonist ivuxolimab. The CDR3 here is CASSFSSPLPSTDTQYF. The CDR3 DNA reads as TGTGCCAGCAGTTTCTCCAGTCCTTTACCTAGCACAGATACGCAGTATTTT.